Listed below are T cell receptor beta chains from one sample, sequenced in a study of blood T cell repertoires in COVID-19. TCRdb's copy holds only in-frame clones and misses some; the assay was immunoSEQ multiplex PCR. This repertoire shows under 250,000 clones, around 80% found once; its top ten account for approximately 6%. Input material: peripheral blood. These receptors were taken from a woman in her seventies with acute or convalescent COVID-19. Both conserved end residues are part of each CDR3. A D gene is named only where the DNA matches it firmly. Size values are once, few and many counts, or a class for expanded clones, and some rows have none.

NA,TRBJ1-5,TRBV5-5,TRBD1,CASSSGTVLNQPQHF,TGTGCCAGCAGCTCGGGGACAGTTTTAAATCAGCCCCAGCATTTT
few,TRBJ2-3,TRBV18,NA,CASSLAVGDTQYF,TGTGCCAGCTCACTAGCGGTCGGAGATACGCAGTATTTT
few,TRBJ2-7,TRBV29-1,TRBD2,CSVEDASGASGYEQYF,TGCAGCGTTGAAGATGCGTCCGGGGCTAGCGGCTACGAGCAGTACTTC
NA,TRBJ1-1,TRBV27,NA,CASSPRQVTNTEAFF,TGTGCCAGCAGTCCCCGACAGGTCACGAACACTGAAGCTTTCTTT
NA,TRBJ1-4,TRBV5-4,NA,CASSDMRGGTNEKLFF,TGTGCCAGCAGCGATATGCGTGGGGGGACTAATGAAAAACTGTTTTTT
NA,TRBJ1-1,TRBV7-2,NA,CASSFQGWSTEAFF,TGTGCCAGCAGCTTCCAGGGTTGGAGCACTGAAGCTTTCTTT
once,TRBJ2-7,TRBV9,TRBD1,CASSVGPGQSYEQYF,TGTGCCAGCAGCGTAGGCCCGGGACAGTCCTACGAGCAGTACTTC
few,TRBJ1-1,TRBV3-1/TRBV3-2,TRBD1,CASSLQGAGTEAFF,TGTGCCAGCAGCCTCCAGGGGGCAGGCACTGAAGCTTTCTTT
once,TRBJ2-3,TRBV5-1,NA,CASSLAVAISTDTQYF,TGCGCCAGCAGCTTGGCCGTAGCGATAAGCACAGATACGCAGTATTTT
few,TRBJ1-4,TRBV29-1,NA,CSVGRQSNEKLFF,TGCAGCGTTGGGCGGCAGTCTAATGAAAAACTGTTTTTT
NA,TRBJ2-1,TRBV20-1,TRBD2,CSVLALNEQFF,TGCAGTGTACTAGCGCTCAATGAGCAGTTCTTC
once,TRBJ2-7,TRBV28,NA,CASRQDSYEQYF,TGTGCCAGCAGACAAGACAGCTACGAGCAGTACTTC
NA,TRBJ2-5,TRBV3-1/TRBV3-2,TRBD2,CASSQTSVGEETQYF,TGTGCCAGCAGCCAGACTAGCGTAGGGGAAGAGACCCAGTACTTC
NA,TRBJ2-7,TRBV19,TRBD1,CASTGTGASYEQYF,TGTGCCAGTACTGGGACAGGGGCGTCCTACGAGCAGTACTTC
NA,TRBJ1-1,TRBV18,NA,CASSPVLNTEAFF,TGTGCCAGCTCACCGGTCCTAAACACTGAAGCTTTCTTT
NA,TRBJ2-2,TRBV5-1,NA,CASSPGLTNTGELFF,TGCGCCAGCAGCCCGGGACTTACGAACACCGGGGAGCTGTTTTTT
NA,TRBJ1-6,TRBV3-1/TRBV3-2,TRBD1,CASSLNPGTGDSPLHF,TGTGCCAGCAGCCTAAATCCCGGGACAGGGGATTCACCCCTCCACTTT
NA,TRBJ2-1,TRBV3-1/TRBV3-2,NA,CASSQGGTYNEQFF,TGTGCCAGCAGCCAAGGAGGAACTTACAATGAGCAGTTCTTC
NA,TRBJ1-1,TRBV7-2,NA,CASSFPWGADTEAFF,TGTGCCAGCAGCTTCCCCTGGGGAGCTGACACTGAAGCTTTCTTT
NA,TRBJ2-7,TRBV2,TRBD2,CASKERLAGDPEQYF,TGTGCCAGCAAAGAAAGACTAGCGGGAGATCCCGAGCAGTACTTC
NA,TRBJ2-2,TRBV2,TRBD2,CASRPGLTNTGELFF,TGTGCCAGCAGACCGGGACTAACGAACACCGGGGAGCTGTTTTTT
NA,TRBJ2-5,TRBV5-1,TRBD1,CASSLGRDRQETQYF,TGCGCCAGCAGCTTGGGACGGGACAGACAAGAGACCCAGTACTTC
NA,TRBJ2-7,TRBV7-2,NA,CASSPVGGHPSYEQYF,TGTGCCAGCAGCCCAGTCGGGGGTCACCCTTCCTACGAGCAGTACTTC